This T cell receptor beta chain emerged from a study of OX40 agonist ivuxolimab in advanced cancers. Study overall: Patients assigned to dose escalation were diagnosed with hepatocellular carcinoma, melanoma, renal cell or head and neck cancer. General observations from the study: It was also the case that some nonresponders had low normalized T-cell clonal expansion.

Measured with immunoSEQ multiplex PCR; TCRdb has only the in-frame clones, and not every one. The profile shows roughly 58,000 clones, over 80% of them singletons. A word on this clone: Its antigen is not identified.

The CDR3 totals 11 residues. Trimming removed 4 bases from V and 9 bases from J, with 12 bases in between. Per germline, CDR1 SQVTM and CDR2 ANQGSEA. This TCR was sampled from an adult with an advanced solid tumor such as melanoma, head and neck, liver or kidney cancer. Sequencing was performed on CD4+ or CD8+ T cells sorted from blood, taken in a trial of the OX40 agonist ivuxolimab. J is TRBJ2-5 and V is TRBV29-1; no definite D call. This CDR3 is CSVVSFEAQYF. CDR3 DNA sequence: TGCAGCGTTGTCAGTTTTGAGGCCCAGTACTTC.